These T cell receptor beta chains were read from a single sample in a study of blood T cells in healthy people across ages. TCRdb redid the calling of the 5' RACE reads with MiXCR, one entry per CDR3 protein. The table lists roughly 720,000 distinct CDR3 sequences, about 55% of them singletons. The source material was blood. These receptors all come from a man aged 80 or over in good health. Each CDR3 is given without its conserved first and last residue. D genes are given only for firm matches.

J: -; D: -; V: TRBV6-1; CDR3: ASTPNRGDKAKREQY
J: TRBJ1-5; D: -; V: TRBV15; CDR3: ATSSPRPPRNQPQH
J: TRBJ2-1; D: TRBD2; V: TRBV6-2/TRBV6-3; CDR3: ASKPGAGGRLYNEQF
J: TRBJ2-7; D: TRBD2; V: TRBV20-1; CDR3: SARKAGQPYEQY
J: TRBJ2-4; D: -; V: TRBV6-1; CDR3: ASSEAWTKAKNIQY
J: TRBJ2-1; D: -; V: TRBV20-1; CDR3: SADMGDGAYNEQF
J: TRBJ1-4; D: -; V: TRBV20-1; CDR3: SARGPGNEKLF
J: -; D: -; V: TRBV11-3; CDR3: ASSKGPGRETQY
J: TRBJ2-5; D: -; V: TRBV9; CDR3: ASSVAGSQETQY
J: TRBJ2-5; D: TRBD1; V: TRBV9; CDR3: ASSVEEGDRGWETQY
J: TRBJ1-1; D: -; V: TRBV20-1; CDR3: SAGRDLRAF
J: TRBJ1-2; D: TRBD1; V: TRBV27; CDR3: ASRPTGSNYGYT
J: TRBJ2-3; D: -; V: TRBV7-2; CDR3: ASSLDPSATQY
J: TRBJ2-6; D: -; V: TRBV28; CDR3: ASSHPDSSGANVLT
J: TRBJ2-7; D: TRBD1; V: TRBV20-1; CDR3: SARGGQGPYEQY
J: TRBJ2-7; D: TRBD2; V: TRBV11-2; CDR3: ASSFRLAGVGYEQY
J: TRBJ1-2; D: -; V: TRBV29-1; CDR3: SVQSFGYGYT
J: TRBJ2-1; D: TRBD2; V: TRBV19; CDR3: ASSIDLRLAGRNEQF
J: TRBJ2-3; D: -; V: TRBV5-5; CDR3: ASSSPQADTQY
J: -; D: -; V: TRBV20-1; CDR3: SARSLRGSSPSEQY
J: -; D: TRBD2; V: TRBV29-1; CDR3: SVLSSGRDEQY
J: TRBJ2-3; D: -; V: TRBV5-1; CDR3: ASSLEGGVADTQY
J: TRBJ2-7; D: -; V: TRBV20-1; CDR3: SARGGPAYEQY
J: TRBJ2-3; D: TRBD2; V: TRBV10-1; CDR3: ASSEGKGGRYAY
J: TRBJ1-2; D: TRBD1; V: TRBV29-1; CDR3: SVVEGGHGYT
J: TRBJ2-2; D: TRBD1; V: TRBV4-1; CDR3: ASSQYQGTASNTGELF
J: TRBJ2-7; D: -; V: TRBV6-1; CDR3: ASSVEPEGSYEQY
J: TRBJ2-5; D: TRBD1; V: TRBV29-1; CDR3: SVEDDRARETQY
J: TRBJ1-2; D: -; V: TRBV6-5; CDR3: ASSYSMAGRAYGYT
J: TRBJ1-6; D: -; V: TRBV18; CDR3: ASSPLTGFNSPLH
J: TRBJ1-2; D: -; V: TRBV3-1; CDR3: ASSQEDTRYT
J: TRBJ1-2; D: -; V: TRBV7-2; CDR3: ASSQTPETSGYT
J: TRBJ2-3; D: TRBD2; V: TRBV12-3/TRBV12-4; CDR3: ASIPELAGGTDTQY